This T cell receptor beta chain is from a study of T cell responses to AZD1222 COVID-19 vaccine. With respect to this clone: No antigen is known for it.

Regarding the study as a whole: The donor cohort was predominantly white British with a female majority, and clonal diversity may have been underestimated. Baseline antibody screening turned up just 6 or 7 seropositive AZD1222 recipients. When two AZD1222 doses had been given, Spike-specific TCR breadth and depth rose.

This table comes from immunoSEQ multiplex PCR, and its TCRdb copy is limited to in-frame clones, with some not included. In the table there are 110,000 to 150,000 clones, approximately 88% of which are singletons. This CDR3 comprises 14 residues. V lost 4 bases to trimming and J lost 5 bases; unmatched junction nucleotides: 5. Germline CDR1 is LGHDT and CDR2 is YNNKEL (reference sequence). This sequence originates from an adult in good health. Sequenced material: peripheral blood, taken on day 0 of AZD1222 vaccination. The chain uses TRBV3-1 (or the pseudogene TRBV3-2) and TRBJ2-7, with 10 positions matching TRBD1. The CDR3 region has the DNA TGTGCCAGCAGCCGGGACAGGGGTATCAACGAGCAGTACTTC. This translates into CASSRDRGINEQYF.